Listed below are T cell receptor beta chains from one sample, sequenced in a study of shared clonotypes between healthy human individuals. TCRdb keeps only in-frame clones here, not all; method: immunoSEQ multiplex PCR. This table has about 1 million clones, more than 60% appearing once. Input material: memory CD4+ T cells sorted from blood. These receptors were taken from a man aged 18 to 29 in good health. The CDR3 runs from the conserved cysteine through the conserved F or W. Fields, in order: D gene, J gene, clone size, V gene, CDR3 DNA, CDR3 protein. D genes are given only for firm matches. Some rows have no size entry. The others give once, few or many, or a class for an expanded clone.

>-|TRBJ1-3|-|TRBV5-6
TGTGCCAGCAGGACATTGAGCTCTGGAAACACCATATATTTT
CASRTLSSGNTIYF
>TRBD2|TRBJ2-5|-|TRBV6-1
TGTGCCAGCAGCCCGGGGAGGGGAGAGACCCAGTACTTC
CASSPGRGETQYF
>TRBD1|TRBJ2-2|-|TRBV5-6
TGTGCCAGCAGCATCGGGACAGGGAAACCCGGGGAGCTGTTTTTT
CASSIGTGKPGELFF
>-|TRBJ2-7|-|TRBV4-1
TGCGCCAGCAGCCCAACGCTGGACCCCGAACGCTACGAGCAGTACTTC
CASSPTLDPERYEQYF
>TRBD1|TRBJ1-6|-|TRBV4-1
TGCGCCAGCAGCCAAGTCCCCGACAGGGGGAGTTCACCCCTCCACTTT
CASSQVPDRGSSPLHF
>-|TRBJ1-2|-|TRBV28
TGTGCCAGCAGTTTTGGAGGGGCTGGCTACACCTTC
CASSFGGAGYTF
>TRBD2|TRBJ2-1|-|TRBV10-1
TGCGCCAGCAGTGAGTCGCGGACTAGCGGGGGCAATGAGCAGTTCTTC
CASSESRTSGGNEQFF
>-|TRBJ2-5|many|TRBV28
TGTGCCAGCAGTTTAGGGGAGACCCAGTACTTC
CASSLGETQYF
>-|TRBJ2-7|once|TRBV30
TGTGCCTGGAGTGCCAGCTATAGTCGCGAGCAGTACTTC
CAWSASYSREQYF
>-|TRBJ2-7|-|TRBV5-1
TGCGCCAGCAGCCCAGGACAGACCGACTACGAGCAGTACTTC
CASSPGQTDYEQYF
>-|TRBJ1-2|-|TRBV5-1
TGCGCCAGCAGCATTCGGGCAGGCTATGGCTACACCTTC
CASSIRAGYGYTF
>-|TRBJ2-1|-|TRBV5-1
TGCGCCAGCAGCTTGGTTGGCCAGGTGGGCGATGAGCAGTTCTTC
CASSLVGQVGDEQFF